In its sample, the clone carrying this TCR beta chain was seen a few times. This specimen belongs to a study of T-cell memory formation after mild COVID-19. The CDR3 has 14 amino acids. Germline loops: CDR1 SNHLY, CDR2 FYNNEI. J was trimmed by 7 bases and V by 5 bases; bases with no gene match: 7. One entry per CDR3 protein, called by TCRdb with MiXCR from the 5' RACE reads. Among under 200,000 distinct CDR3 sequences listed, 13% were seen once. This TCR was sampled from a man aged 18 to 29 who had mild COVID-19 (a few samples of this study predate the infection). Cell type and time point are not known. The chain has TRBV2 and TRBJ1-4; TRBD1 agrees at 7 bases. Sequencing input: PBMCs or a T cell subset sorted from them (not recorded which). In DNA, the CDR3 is TGTGCCAGCAGTACCAGGGGGGGCGGTGAAAAACTGTTTTTT. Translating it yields CASSTRGGGEKLFF.